One and the same sample provided the 14 T cell receptor beta chains below, sequenced in a study of blood T cells in healthy people across ages (dated by TCRdb to the mid-2010s). Receptor libraries were prepared by 5' RACE. The data were produced on an Illumina HiSeq 2500. The second PCR ran for roughly 7 to 12 cycles and used a J-beta primer mix along with a sample-barcoded 5' primer. Starting from the raw public reads, TCRdb applied fastp trimming at Q25, assembled clones with MiXCR and retained in-frame beta chains. CDR3 protein duplicates are merged, each entry listing the most common genes and DNA. This sample lists approximately 800,000 distinct CDR3 sequences; about 45% were detected once. The ten largest clones add up to 15% to 20% of the sample. Sequencing input: blood. Source of these receptors: a man older than 75 in good health.

This clonotype showed up just a few times. The chain joins TRBV7-2 to TRBJ2-3; D is possibly TRBD1 (6 bases). Germline CDR1 reads SGHTA; CDR2 reads FQGNSA. V was pared by 6 bases and J by 4 bases, with 14 bases between. The CDR3 has 14 amino acids. In DNA form, the CDR3 reads TGTGCCAGCAGACCAGCGAGGGGGTCAGATACGCAGTATTTT. It codes for CASRPARGSDTQYF. The full variable domain, completed using reference TRBV7-2 and TRBJ2-3, is GAGVSQSPSNKVTEKGKDVELRCDPISGHTALYWYRQSLGQGLEFLIYFQGNSAPDKSGLPSDRFSAERTGGSVSTLTIQRTQQEDSAVYLCASRPARGSDTQYFGPGTRLTVL.

In this sample, this clonotype turned up a few times. This chain joins TRBV29-1 and TRBJ2-7, with 7 bases aligning to TRBD1. The CDR3 is made up of 12 amino acids. The V gene end was trimmed by 6 bases and the J gene end by 3 bases; junction bases not matched to a gene: 5. From germline, CDR1 is SQVTM and CDR2 ANQGSEA. This CDR3 reads CSVRSGGYEQYF. The CDR3 nucleotides are TGCAGCGTCCGGTCAGGGGGCTACGAGCAGTACTTC.

Worth noting for this clonotype: The junction does not match germline at one end; this may be a read error. The genes are TRBV20-1 and TRBJ2-5; D gene unclear. Judging by the DNA end, TRBJ2-7 fits better; the J call may be wrong. This CDR3 region has 14 residues. CDR1 and CDR2 (germline): DFQATT, SNEGSKA (reference sequence). The CDR3 here is CSARDQRVSCEQYF. Here the CDR3 DNA reads TGCAGTGCTAGAGATCAACGGGTGTCCTGCGAGCAGTACTTC.

The chain carries TRBV24-1 and TRBJ2-3; 9 bases fit TRBD1. The CDR3 sequence is 16 residues long. Germline CDR1 is KGHDR and CDR2 is SFDVKD. Germline trimming cut 5 bases from V and 4 bases from J; bases unmatched to any gene: 9. The CDR3 reads CATSALGQGNSDTQYF. CDR3 nucleotides: TGTGCCACCAGTGCACTAGGACAGGGGAACTCAGATACGCAGTATTTT.

There are a few counts of this clonotype. The V call is TRBV20-1, the J call TRBJ2-5, with 8 bases that match TRBD1. Germline V gene sequence: CDR1 DFQATT, CDR2 SNEGSKA (reference sequence). The CDR3 covers 12 residues. J gave up 5 bases and V 5 bases, and 4 bases lay outside the gene matches. Written as DNA, the CDR3 is TGCAGTGCTCAACAGGGGGAGGAGACCCAGTACTTC. This encodes CSAQQGEETQYF.

This clonotype was detected many times. The chain joins TRBV29-1 to TRBJ2-5; 7 bases match TRBD2. With 0 bases clipped from V and 5 bases from J, the junction kept 12 bases outside the gene matches. CDR3 length: 16 amino acids. CDR1 is SQVTM and CDR2 is ANQGSEA in the germline V gene. The CDR3 sequence: CSVEDPWLAVGETQYF. CDR3 nucleotide sequence: TGCAGCGTTGAAGATCCGTGGCTAGCGGTGGGGGAGACCCAGTACTTC.

CDR3 sequence: CASSSGLAGNSYNEQYF. Written as DNA, the CDR3 is TGTGCCAGCAGCTCCGGACTAGCAGGGAACTCCTACAATGAGCAGTACTTC. The chain joins TRBV6-6 to TRBJ2-1; 8 bases map to TRBD2. The end of the DNA aligns better with TRBJ2-7, so the J call may be wrong. The CDR3 has 17 residues. Germline CDR1 is MNHNY and CDR2 is SVGAGI (reference sequence).

This CDR3 is CASSFFPGGQETQYF. The CDR3 DNA is TGCGCCAGCAGCTTTTTTCCGGGAGGCCAAGAGACCCAGTACTTC. The gene calls are TRBV5-1 and TRBJ2-5, with 7 nucleotides matching TRBD2. The ends lost 2 bases at V and 1 base at J; junction bases unmatched: 5. CDR3 size: 15 residues. Per the germline V gene, CDR1 is SGHRS and CDR2 is YFSETQ. Drawing the rest from reference TRBV5-1 and TRBJ2-5, the complete variable domain is KAGVTQTPRYLIKTRGQQVTLSCSPISGHRSVSWYQQTPGQGLQFLFEYFSETQRNKGNFPGRFSGRQFSNSRSEMNVSTLELGDSALYLCASSFFPGGQETQYFGPGTRLLVL.

The chain has TRBV7-9 and TRBJ2-1; a possible D gene is TRBD2 (6 bases). V lost 0 bases to trimming and J lost 4 bases, with 19 bases between them. CDR3 length equals 18 residues. Germline V gives CDR1 SEHNR, CDR2 FQNEAQ (reference sequence). The CDR3 loop reads CASSLAPLLARTYNEQFF. CDR3 bases: TGTGCCAGCAGCTTAGCCCCTTTGCTAGCGCGAACTTACAATGAGCAGTTCTTC.

This chain connects TRBV12-3 or TRBV12-4 to TRBJ2-7; D is possibly TRBD2 (6 bases). This CDR3 spans 16 amino acids. The V end was cut by 3 bases, the J end by 6 bases, with 21 bases between. For the CDR3, the DNA is TGTGCCAGCAGTTTTTCGGATGGCGGGAATTCCGGCGAGCAGTACTTC. It encodes CASSFSDGGNSGEQYF.

The gene calls are TRBV5-4 and TRBJ2-6, with D perhaps TRBD1 (6 bases). The germline gives CDR1 SGHNT, CDR2 YYREEE (reference sequence). CDR3 length: 17 residues. V was pared by 4 bases and J by 0 bases, with 14 bases between. CDR3 loop: CASSNRDKPSGANVLTF. DNA for the CDR3: TGTGCCAGCAGCAACCGGGACAAACCCTCTGGGGCCAACGTCCTGACTTTC.

There are a few counts of this clonotype. The chain employs TRBV5-1 and TRBJ1-2; D not resolved. Looked up from germline, CDR1 is SGHRS and CDR2 is YFSETQ. V lost 1 base, J lost 4 bases, and 8 bases lay in between. This CDR3 comprises 13 residues. CDR3 coding DNA: TGCGCCAGCAGCTTGCAGGAGGGCTATGGCTACACCTTC. It translates to CASSLQEGYGYTF. The variable domain in full, completed from reference TRBV5-1 and TRBJ1-2, reads KAGVTQTPRYLIKTRGQQVTLSCSPISGHRSVSWYQQTPGQGLQFLFEYFSETQRNKGNFPGRFSGRQFSNSRSEMNVSTLELGDSALYLCASSLQEGYGYTFGSGTRLTVV.

The chain carries TRBV4-2 and TRBJ2-1; maybe TRBD2 (5 bases). Trimming left V 4 bases short and J 6 bases short, with 19 bases between. The germline gives CDR1 LGHNA, CDR2 YNFKEQ. This CDR3 spans 16 amino acids. CDR3 coding DNA: TGTGCCAGCAGCCCCCTTCGGGAAGCGGTAGGCAATGAGCAGTTCTTC. It yields the protein CASSPLREAVGNEQFF.

The V call is TRBV6-2 or TRBV6-3, the J call TRBJ2-1, with a possible D match to TRBD2 (5 bases). Germline lookup yields CDR1 MNHEY and CDR2 SVGEGT. V was cut by 5 bases and J by 7 bases, with 18 bases left in between. This CDR3 has 15 amino acids. The CDR3 nucleotides read TGTGCCAGCAGTCTCTATCGACACCCGGGGAATGAGCAGTTCTTC. It specifies CASSLYRHPGNEQFF.